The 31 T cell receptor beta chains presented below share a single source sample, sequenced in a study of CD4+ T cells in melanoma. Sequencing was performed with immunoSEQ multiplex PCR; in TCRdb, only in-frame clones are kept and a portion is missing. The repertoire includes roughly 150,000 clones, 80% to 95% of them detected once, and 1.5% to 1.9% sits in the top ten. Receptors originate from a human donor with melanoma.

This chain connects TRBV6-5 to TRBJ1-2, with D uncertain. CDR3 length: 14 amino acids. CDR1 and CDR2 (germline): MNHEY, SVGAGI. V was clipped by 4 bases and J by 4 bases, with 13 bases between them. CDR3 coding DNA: TGTGCCAGCAGTTTACACCAAACGGGCTATGGCTACACCTTC. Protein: CASSLHQTGYGYTF.

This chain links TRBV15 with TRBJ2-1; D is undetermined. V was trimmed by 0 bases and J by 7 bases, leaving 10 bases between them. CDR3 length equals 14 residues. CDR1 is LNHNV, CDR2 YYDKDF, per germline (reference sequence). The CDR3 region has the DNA TGTGCCACCAGCAGAGATAAGCTCATGAATGAGCAGTTCTTC. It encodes CATSRDKLMNEQFF.

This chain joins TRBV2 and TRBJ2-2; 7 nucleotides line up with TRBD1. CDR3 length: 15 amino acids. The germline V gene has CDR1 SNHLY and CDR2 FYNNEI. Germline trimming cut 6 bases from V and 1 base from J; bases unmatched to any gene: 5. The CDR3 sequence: CASSVRTGNTGELFF. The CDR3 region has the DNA TGTGCCAGCAGCGTGAGGACAGGGAACACCGGGGAGCTGTTTTTT.

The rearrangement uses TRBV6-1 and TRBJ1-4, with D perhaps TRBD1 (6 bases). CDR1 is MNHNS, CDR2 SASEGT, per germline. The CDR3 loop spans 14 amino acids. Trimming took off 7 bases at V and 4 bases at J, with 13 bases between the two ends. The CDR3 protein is CASTKTGSNEKLFF. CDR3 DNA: TGTGCCAGCACTAAAACAGGGAGTAATGAAAAACTGTTTTTT.

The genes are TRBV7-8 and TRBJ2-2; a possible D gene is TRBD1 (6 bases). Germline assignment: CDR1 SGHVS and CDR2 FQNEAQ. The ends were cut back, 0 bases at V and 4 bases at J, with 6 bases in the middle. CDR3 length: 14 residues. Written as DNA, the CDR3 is TGTGCCAGCAGCTTAGCAGGGGGCACCGGGGAGCTGTTTTTT. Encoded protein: CASSLAGGTGELFF.

DNA of the CDR3: TGTGCCAGCAGCTTAGCGGAGGGAAACACTGAAGCTTTCTTT. Translated: CASSLAEGNTEAFF. This chain links TRBV7-9 with TRBJ1-1; the D is unclear. CDR1 and CDR2 (germline): SEHNR, FQNEAQ (reference sequence). V was cut by 0 bases and J by 2 bases, with 7 bases left in between. This CDR3 spans 14 amino acids.

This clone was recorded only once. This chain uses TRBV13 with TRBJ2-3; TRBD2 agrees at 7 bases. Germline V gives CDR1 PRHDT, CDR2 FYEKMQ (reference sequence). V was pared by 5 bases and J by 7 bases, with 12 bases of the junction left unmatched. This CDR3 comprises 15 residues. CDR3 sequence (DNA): TGTGCCAGCAGCCTGCCCGCCCGGGGACTACATACGCAGTATTTT. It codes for CASSLPARGLHTQYF.

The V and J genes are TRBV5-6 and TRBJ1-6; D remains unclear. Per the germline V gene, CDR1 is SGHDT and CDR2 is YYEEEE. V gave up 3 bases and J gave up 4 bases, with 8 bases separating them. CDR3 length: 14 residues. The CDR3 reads CASSSRRYNSPLHF. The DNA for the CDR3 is TGTGCCAGCAGCTCCCGGCGTTATAATTCACCCCTCCACTTT.

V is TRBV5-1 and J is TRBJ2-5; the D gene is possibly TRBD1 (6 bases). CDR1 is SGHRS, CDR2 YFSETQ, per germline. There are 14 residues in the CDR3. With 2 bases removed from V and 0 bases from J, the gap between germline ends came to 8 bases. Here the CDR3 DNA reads TGCGCCAGCAGCTTCCGGGACAACCAAGAGACCCAGTACTTC. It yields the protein CASSFRDNQETQYF.

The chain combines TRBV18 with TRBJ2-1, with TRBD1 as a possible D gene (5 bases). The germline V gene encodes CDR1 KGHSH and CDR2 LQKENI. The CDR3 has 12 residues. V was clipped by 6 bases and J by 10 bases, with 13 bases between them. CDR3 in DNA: TGTGCCAGCTCGTCCGACAGTAGGGAGCAGTTCTTC. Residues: CASSSDSREQFF.

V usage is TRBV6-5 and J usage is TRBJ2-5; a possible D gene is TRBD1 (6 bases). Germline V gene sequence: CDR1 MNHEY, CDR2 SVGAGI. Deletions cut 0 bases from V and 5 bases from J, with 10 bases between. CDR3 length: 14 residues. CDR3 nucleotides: TGTGCCAGCAGTTACTCGACAGGTCGGGAGACCCAGTACTTC. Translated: CASSYSTGRETQYF.

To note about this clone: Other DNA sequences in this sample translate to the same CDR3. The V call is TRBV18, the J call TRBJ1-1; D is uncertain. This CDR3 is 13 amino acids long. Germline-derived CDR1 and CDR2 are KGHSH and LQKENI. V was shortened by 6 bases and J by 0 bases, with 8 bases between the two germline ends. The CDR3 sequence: CASSGGLNTEAFF. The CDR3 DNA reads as TGTGCCAGCTCTGGCGGTTTGAACACTGAAGCTTTCTTT.

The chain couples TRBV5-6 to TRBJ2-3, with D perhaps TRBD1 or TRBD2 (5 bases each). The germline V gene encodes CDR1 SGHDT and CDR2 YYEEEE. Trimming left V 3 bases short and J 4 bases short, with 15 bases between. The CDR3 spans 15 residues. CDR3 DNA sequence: TGTGCCAGCAGCTCCGGGACGGGTGTGGCAGATACGCAGTATTTT. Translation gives CASSSGTGVADTQYF.

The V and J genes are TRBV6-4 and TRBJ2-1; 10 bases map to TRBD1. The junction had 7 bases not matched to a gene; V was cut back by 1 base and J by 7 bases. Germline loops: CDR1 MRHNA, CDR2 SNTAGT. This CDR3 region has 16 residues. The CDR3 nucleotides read TGTGCCAGCAGTGACTGCCGGGACAGGGGTGGAAATGAGCAGTTCTTC. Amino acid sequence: CASSDCRDRGGNEQFF.

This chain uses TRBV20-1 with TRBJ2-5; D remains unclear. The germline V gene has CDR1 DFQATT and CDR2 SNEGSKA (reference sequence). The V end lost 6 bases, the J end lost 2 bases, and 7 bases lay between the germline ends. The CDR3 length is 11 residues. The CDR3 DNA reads TGCAGTGCCGCATCACAAGAGACCCAGTACTTC. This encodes CSAASQETQYF.

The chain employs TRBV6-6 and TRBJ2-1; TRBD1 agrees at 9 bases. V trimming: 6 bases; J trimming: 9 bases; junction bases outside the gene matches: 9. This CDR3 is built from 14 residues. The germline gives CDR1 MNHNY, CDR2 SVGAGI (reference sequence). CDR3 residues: CASRYRGQGGEQFF. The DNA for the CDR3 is TGTGCCAGCAGGTACAGGGGGCAAGGGGGTGAGCAGTTCTTC.

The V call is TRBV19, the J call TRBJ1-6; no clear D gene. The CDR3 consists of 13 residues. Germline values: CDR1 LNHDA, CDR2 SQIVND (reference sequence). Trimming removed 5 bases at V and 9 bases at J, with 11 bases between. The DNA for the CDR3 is TGTGCCAGTAGTCCCAAGCTGGGTTCACCCCTCCACTTT. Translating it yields CASSPKLGSPLHF.

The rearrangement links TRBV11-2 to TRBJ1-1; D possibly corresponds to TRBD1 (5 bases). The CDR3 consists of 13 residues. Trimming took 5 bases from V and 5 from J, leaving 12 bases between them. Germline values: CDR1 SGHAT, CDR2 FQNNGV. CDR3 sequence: CASSPDRGTEAFF. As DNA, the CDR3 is TGTGCCAGCAGCCCTGATCGGGGGACTGAAGCTTTCTTT.

In DNA, the CDR3 is TGTGCCAGCAGCATTCTCAGGGGGCAGGAGACCCAGTACTTC. Its protein product is CASSILRGQETQYF. V and J are TRBV5-5 and TRBJ2-5; 8 bases are shared with TRBD1. The V gene end was trimmed by 4 bases and the J gene end by 5 bases; junction bases not matched to a gene: 7. CDR1 and CDR2 from the germline V gene are SGHKS and YYEKEE (reference sequence). The CDR3 contains 14 residues. Combining the CDR3 with reference TRBV5-5 and TRBJ2-5 gives the whole variable domain DAGVTQSPTHLIKTRGQQVTLRCSPISGHKSVSWYQQVLGQGPQFIFQYYEKEERGRGNFPDRFSARQFPNYSSELNVNALLLGDSALYLCASSILRGQETQYFGPGTRLLVL.

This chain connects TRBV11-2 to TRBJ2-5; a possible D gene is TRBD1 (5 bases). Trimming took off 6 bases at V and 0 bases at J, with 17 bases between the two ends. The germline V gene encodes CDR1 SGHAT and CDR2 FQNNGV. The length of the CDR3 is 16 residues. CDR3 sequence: CASSYQGVSYQETQYF. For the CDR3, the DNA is TGTGCCAGCAGTTACCAAGGGGTCTCGTACCAAGAGACCCAGTACTTC.

In DNA form, the CDR3 reads TGTGCCAGTAGTATAGATCAGCGGGAAAACACTGAAGCTTTCTTT. Translation: CASSIDQRENTEAFF. The V call is TRBV19, the J call TRBJ1-1; D not certain. The V end lost 0 bases, the J end lost 2 bases, and 10 bases lay between the germline ends. CDR3 length equals 15 residues. CDR1 LNHDA and CDR2 SQIVND come from the germline V gene (reference sequence).

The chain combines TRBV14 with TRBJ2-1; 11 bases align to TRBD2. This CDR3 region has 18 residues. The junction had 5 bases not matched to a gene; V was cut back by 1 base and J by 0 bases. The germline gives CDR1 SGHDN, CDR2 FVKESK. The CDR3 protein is CASSQATSGVSSYNEQFF. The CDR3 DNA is TGTGCCAGCAGCCAAGCGACTAGCGGGGTCAGCTCCTACAATGAGCAGTTCTTC.

The chain's CDR3 is CAWSVIPNEQYF. The CDR3 nucleotides are TGTGCCTGGAGTGTAATCCCGAACGAGCAGTACTTC. This rearrangement joins TRBV30 to TRBJ2-7; D unresolved. This CDR3 is 12 amino acids long. Trimming cost V 0 bases and J 5 bases, with 8 bases left between them. Germline CDR1 is GTSNPN and CDR2 is SVGIG (reference sequence). Full variable domain (missing parts from reference TRBV30 and TRBJ2-7): SQTIHQWPATLVQPVGSPLSLECTVEGTSNPNLYWYRQAAGRGLQLLFYSVGIGQISSEVPQNLSASRPQDRQFILSSKKLLLSDSGFYLCAWSVIPNEQYFGPGTRLTVT.

CDR3 DNA: TGTGCCAGCAGCTTAGGTCCAGCGGCAAACTACGAGCAGTACTTC. This sequence encodes CASSLGPAANYEQYF. V and J are TRBV7-2 and TRBJ2-7, with D possibly matching TRBD2 (5 bases). Germline-derived CDR1 and CDR2 are SGHTA and FQGNSA. Trimming took off 1 base at V and 3 bases at J, with 13 bases between the two ends. The CDR3 spans 15 residues.

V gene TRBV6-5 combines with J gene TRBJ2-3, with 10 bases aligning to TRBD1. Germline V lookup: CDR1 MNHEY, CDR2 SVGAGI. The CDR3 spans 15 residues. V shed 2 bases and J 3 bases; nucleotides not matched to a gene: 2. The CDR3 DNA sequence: TGTGCCAGCAGTTACAGGGGACAGGGGACAGATACGCAGTATTTT. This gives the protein CASSYRGQGTDTQYF.

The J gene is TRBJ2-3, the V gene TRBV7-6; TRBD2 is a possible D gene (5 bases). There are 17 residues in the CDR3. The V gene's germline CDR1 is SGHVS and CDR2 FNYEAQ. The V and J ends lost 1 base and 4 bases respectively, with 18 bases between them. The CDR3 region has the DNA TGTGCCAGCAGCTTAGGAAGCGGAAGGACTGGGGCAGATACGCAGTATTTT. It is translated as CASSLGSGRTGADTQYF.

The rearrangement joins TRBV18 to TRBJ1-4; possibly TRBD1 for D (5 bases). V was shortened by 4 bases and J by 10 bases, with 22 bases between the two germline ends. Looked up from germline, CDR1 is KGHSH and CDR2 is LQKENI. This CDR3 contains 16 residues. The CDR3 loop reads CASSQQAGGEGLKLFF. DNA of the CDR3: TGTGCCAGCTCACAGCAGGCGGGGGGTGAAGGACTAAAACTGTTTTTT.

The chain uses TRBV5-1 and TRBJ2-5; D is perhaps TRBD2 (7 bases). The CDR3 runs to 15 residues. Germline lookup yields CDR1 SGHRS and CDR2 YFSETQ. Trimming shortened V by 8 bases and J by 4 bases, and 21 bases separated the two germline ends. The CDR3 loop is CASTFLAGAGETQYF. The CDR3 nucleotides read TGCGCCAGTACGTTTCTGGCGGGGGCAGGAGAGACCCAGTACTTC.

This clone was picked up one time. CDR3 DNA: TGCGCCAGCAGTGAAGCACAGGGGGCTAGCTATGGCTACACCTTC. It translates to CASSEAQGASYGYTF. The chain combines TRBV10-2 with TRBJ1-2; 9 nucleotides line up with TRBD1. This CDR3 region has 15 residues. Per the germline V gene, CDR1 is WSHSY and CDR2 is SAAADI. V dropped 3 bases and J dropped 4; count of bases not matched to a gene: 6.

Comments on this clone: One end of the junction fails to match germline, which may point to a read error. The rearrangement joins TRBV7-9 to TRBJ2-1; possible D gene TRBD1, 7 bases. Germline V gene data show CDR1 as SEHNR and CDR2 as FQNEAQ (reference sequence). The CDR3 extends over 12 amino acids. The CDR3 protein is CASSFLQGGLIF. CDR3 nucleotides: TGTGCCAGCAGCTTTCTCCAGGGGGGTTTGATCTTC.

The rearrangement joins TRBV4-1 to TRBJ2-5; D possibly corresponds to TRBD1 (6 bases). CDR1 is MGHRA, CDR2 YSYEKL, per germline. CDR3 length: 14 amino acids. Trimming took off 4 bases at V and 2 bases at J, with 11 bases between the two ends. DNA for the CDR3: TGCGCCAGCAGCCTTCGGACAGATCAAGAGACCCAGTACTTC. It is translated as CASSLRTDQETQYF.